Presented here are 6 T cell receptor beta chains from one specimen sequenced in a study of cytomegalovirus exposure and HLA in healthy donors (dated by TCRdb to between 2016 and 2019). The library was generated by the immunoSEQ multiplex PCR assay. For the multiplex PCR, a mixture combining 60 forward primers for TCR Vbeta segments and 13 reverse primers for TCR Jbeta segments was used. The source is immuneACCESS, and TCRdb retained only in-frame sequences with V and J called. Part of the clones is not carried over; for the studies checked, unresolved V genes explain less than half of this, and the remainder is unexplained. Recorded for this sample are 65,000 or so clones; approximately 75% of them occurred a single time. The ten largest clones take up about 3.3% of the sample. The specimen sequenced was PBMCs. These receptors all stem from a woman aged 40 to 50 in good health and CMV-seropositive.

This clone appeared a few times. The rearrangement uses TRBV29-1 and TRBJ2-2; the match to TRBD1 covers 12 bases. CDR1 SQVTM and CDR2 ANQGSEA come from the germline V gene. The CDR3 consists of 16 residues. Losses at the gene ends were 3 bases for V and 4 bases for J; bases not matched to a gene: 6. The CDR3 DNA is TGCAGCGTTGACAGCATGGGACAGGGGGCCACCGGGGAGCTGTTTTTT. This gives the protein CSVDSMGQGATGELFF.

The rearrangement uses TRBV5-1 and TRBJ2-7, with 11 bases matching TRBD1. Germline CDR1 is SGHRS and CDR2 is YFSETQ. V dropped 4 bases and J dropped 3; count of bases not matched to a gene: 6. CDR3 length: 15 residues. CDR3 DNA: TGCGCCAGCAGCAGGACAGGGGGCTACTACTACGAGCAGTACTTC. Its translation: CASSRTGGYYYEQYF.

CDR3 bases: TGTGCCAGCAGCCTACCCCCTAGCGGGGGGGCGCCCCAGTACTTC. Residues: CASSLPPSGGAPQYF. This rearrangement joins TRBV11-2 to TRBJ2-5; 12 bases map to TRBD2. The germline gives CDR1 SGHAT, CDR2 FQNNGV. Germline trimming cut 5 bases from V and 9 bases from J; bases unmatched to any gene: 10. This CDR3 has 15 residues. The full variable domain, its missing parts supplied by reference TRBV11-2 and TRBJ2-5, is EAGVAQSPRYKIIEKRQSVAFWCNPISGHATLYWYQQILGQGPKLLIQFQNNGVVDDSQLPKDRFSAERLKGVDSTLKIQPAKLEDSAVYLCASSLPPSGGAPQYFGPGTRLLVL.

The genes are TRBV9 and TRBJ2-1; D might be TRBD2 (5 bases). Germline CDR1 SGDLS, CDR2 YYNGEE. The CDR3 covers 13 residues. Trimming took off 0 bases at V and 4 bases at J, with 5 bases between the two ends. The CDR3 region is CASSVERYNEQFF. In DNA, the CDR3 is TGTGCCAGCAGCGTAGAGCGGTACAATGAGCAGTTCTTC.

The chain is built from TRBV6-6 and TRBJ1-4; D gene ambiguous. The V gene's germline CDR1 is MNHNY and CDR2 SVGAGI (reference sequence). This CDR3 spans 15 amino acids. Trimming pared 0 bases from V and 3 bases from J, leaving 8 bases between. The DNA for the CDR3 is TGTGCCAGCAGTTACTCGAGCAGGCCTAATGAAAAACTGTTTTTT. Translation gives CASSYSSRPNEKLFF.

V gene TRBV5-1 combines with J gene TRBJ1-2; 7 nucleotides agree with TRBD1. The length of the CDR3 is 14 residues. With V trimmed by 3 bases and J by 4 bases, 6 bases remained unmatched. Looked up from germline, CDR1 is SGHRS and CDR2 is YFSETQ. CDR3 in amino acids: CASSSGQTLYGYTF. In nucleotides, the CDR3 is TGCGCCAGCAGCTCGGGACAGACCCTCTATGGCTACACCTTC.